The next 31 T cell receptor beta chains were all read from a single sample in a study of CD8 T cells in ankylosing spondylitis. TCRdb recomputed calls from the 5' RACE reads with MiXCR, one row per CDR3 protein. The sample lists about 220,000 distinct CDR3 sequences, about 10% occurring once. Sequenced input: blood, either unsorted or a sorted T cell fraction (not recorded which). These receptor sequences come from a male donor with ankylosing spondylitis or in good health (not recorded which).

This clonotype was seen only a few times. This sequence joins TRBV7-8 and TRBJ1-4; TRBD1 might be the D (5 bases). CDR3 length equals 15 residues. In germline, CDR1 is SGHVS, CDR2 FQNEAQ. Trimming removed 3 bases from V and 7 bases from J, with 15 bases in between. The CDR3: CASSFAQGWGEKLFF. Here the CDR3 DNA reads TGTGCCAGCAGCTTCGCGCAGGGCTGGGGTGAAAAACTGTTTTTT.

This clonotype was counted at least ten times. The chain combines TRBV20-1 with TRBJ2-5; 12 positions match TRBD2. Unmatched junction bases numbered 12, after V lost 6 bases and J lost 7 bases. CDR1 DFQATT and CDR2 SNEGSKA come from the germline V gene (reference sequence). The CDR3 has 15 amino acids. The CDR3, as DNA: TGCAGTGCGAGCAGGGCTAGCGGGGGGGCCCCGACCCAGTACTTC. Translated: CSASRASGGAPTQYF.

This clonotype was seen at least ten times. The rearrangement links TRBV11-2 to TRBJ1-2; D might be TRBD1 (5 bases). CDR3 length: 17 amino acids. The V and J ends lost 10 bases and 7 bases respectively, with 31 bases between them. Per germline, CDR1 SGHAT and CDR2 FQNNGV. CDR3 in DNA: TGTGCCATCTCGGCCGGCACGCCGGGACCGAGAATGGGTGGCTACACCTTC. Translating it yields CAISAGTPGPRMGGYTF.

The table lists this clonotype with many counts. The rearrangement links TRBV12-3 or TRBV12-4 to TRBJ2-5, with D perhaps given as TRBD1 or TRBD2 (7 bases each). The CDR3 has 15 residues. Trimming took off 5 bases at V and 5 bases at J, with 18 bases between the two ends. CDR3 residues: CASSPQQGRGETQYF. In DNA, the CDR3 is TGTGCCAGCAGTCCGCAACAGGGGAGGGGGGAGACCCAGTACTTC.

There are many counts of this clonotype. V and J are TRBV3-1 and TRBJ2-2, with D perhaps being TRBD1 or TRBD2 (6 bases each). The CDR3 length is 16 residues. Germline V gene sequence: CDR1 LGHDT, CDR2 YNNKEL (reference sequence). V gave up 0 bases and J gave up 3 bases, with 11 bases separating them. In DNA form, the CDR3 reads TGTGCCAGCAGCCAAGATTCGGGGGCGTACACCGGGGAGCTGTTTTTT. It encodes CASSQDSGAYTGELFF. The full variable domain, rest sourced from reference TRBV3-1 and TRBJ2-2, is DTAVSQTPKYLVTQMGNDKSIKCEQNLGHDTMYWYKQDSKKFLKIMFSYNNKELIINETVPNRFSPKSPDKAHLNLHINSLELGDSAVYFCASSQDSGAYTGELFFGEGSRLTVL.

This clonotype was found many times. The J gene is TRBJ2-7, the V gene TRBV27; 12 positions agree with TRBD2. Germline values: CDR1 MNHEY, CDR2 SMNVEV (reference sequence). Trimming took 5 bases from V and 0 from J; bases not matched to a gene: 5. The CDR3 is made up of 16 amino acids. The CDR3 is CASSHTSGGSSYEQYF. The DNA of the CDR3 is TGTGCCAGCAGTCATACTAGCGGGGGGTCCTCCTACGAGCAGTACTTC.

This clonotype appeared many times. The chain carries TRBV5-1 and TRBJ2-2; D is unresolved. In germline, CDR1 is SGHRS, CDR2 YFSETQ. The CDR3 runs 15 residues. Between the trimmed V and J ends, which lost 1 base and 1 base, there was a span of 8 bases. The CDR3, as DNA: TGCGCCAGCAGCTTGCTCTCAGGGAACACCGGGGAGCTGTTTTTT. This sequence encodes CASSLLSGNTGELFF.

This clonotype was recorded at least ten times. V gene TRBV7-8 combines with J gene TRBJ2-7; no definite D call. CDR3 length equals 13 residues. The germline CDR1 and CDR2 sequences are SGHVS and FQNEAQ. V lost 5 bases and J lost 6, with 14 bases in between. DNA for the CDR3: TGTGCCAGCAGCGTCAAAGGTCTCGTCGAGCAGTACTTC. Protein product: CASSVKGLVEQYF.

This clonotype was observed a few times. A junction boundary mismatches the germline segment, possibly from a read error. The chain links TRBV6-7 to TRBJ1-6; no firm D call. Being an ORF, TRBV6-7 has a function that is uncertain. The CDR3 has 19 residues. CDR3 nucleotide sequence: TGTACCAGCAGTTCCCTTGAACTGGTTTCAAGCTCCTATAATTCACCCCTCCACTTT. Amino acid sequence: CTSSSLELVSSSYNSPLHF.

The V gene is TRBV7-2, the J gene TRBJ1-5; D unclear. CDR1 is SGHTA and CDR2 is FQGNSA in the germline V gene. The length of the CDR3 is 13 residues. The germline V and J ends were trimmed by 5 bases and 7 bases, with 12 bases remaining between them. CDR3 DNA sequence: TGTGCCAGCAGCCCCTTGAGGGCCCAGCCCCAGCATTTT. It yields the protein CASSPLRAQPQHF.

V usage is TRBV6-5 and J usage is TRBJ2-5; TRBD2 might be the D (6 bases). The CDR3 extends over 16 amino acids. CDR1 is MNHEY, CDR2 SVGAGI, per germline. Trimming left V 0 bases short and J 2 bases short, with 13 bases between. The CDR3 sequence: CASSYSFVGGQETQYF. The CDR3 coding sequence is TGTGCCAGCAGTTACTCCTTTGTGGGGGGTCAAGAGACCCAGTACTTC.

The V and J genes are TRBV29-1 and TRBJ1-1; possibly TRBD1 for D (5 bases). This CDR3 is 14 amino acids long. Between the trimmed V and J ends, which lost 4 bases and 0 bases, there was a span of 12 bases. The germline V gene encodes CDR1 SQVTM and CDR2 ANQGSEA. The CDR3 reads CSVAVRGMNTEAFF. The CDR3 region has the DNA TGCAGCGTTGCTGTAAGGGGTATGAACACTGAAGCTTTCTTT.

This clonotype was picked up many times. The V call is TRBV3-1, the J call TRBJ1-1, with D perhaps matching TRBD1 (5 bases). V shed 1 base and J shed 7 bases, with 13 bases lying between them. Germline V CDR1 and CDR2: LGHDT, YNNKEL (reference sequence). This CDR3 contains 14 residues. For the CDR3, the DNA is TGTGCCAGCAGCCAAGTGGGGGGAGACCTTGAAGCTTTCTTT. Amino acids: CASSQVGGDLEAFF.

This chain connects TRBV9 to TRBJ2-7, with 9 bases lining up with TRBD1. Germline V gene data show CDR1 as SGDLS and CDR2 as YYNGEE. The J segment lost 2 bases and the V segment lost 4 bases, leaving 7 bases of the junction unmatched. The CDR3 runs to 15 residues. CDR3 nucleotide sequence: TGTGCCAGCAGCACCCGGGACAGGGATACCTACGAGCAGTACTTC. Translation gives CASSTRDRDTYEQYF.

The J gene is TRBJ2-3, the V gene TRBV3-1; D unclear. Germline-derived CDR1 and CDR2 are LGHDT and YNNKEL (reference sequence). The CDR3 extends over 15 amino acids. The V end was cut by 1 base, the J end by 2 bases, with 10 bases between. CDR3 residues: CASSQAILSTDTQYF. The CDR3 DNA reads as TGTGCCAGCAGCCAAGCGATACTTTCCACAGATACGCAGTATTTT.

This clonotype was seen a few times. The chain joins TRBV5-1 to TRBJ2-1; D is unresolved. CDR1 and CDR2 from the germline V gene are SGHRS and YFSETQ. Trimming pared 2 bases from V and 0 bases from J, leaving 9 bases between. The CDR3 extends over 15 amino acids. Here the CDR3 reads CASSFDGPSYNEQFF. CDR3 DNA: TGCGCCAGCAGCTTCGACGGGCCCTCCTACAATGAGCAGTTCTTC.

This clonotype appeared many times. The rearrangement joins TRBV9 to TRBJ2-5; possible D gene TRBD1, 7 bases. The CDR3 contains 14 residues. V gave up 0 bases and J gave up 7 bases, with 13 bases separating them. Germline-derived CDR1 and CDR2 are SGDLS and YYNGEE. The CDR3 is CASSVGDRAGTQYF. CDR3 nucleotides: TGTGCCAGCAGCGTAGGGGACAGAGCGGGGACCCAGTACTTC.

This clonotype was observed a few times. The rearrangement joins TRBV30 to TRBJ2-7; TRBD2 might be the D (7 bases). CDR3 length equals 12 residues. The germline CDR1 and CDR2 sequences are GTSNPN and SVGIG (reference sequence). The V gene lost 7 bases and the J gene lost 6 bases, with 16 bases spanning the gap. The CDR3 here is CASEKGGVEQYF. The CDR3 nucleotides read TGTGCCTCTGAGAAGGGGGGGGTCGAGCAGTACTTC.

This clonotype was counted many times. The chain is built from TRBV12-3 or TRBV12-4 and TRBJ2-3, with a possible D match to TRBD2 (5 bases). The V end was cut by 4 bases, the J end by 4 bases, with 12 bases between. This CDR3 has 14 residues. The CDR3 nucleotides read TGTGCCAGCAGTTCCCTCGCCGGGGCAGATACGCAGTATTTT. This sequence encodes CASSSLAGADTQYF.

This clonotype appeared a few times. For the CDR3, the DNA is TGTGCCAGCAGCTTAAACCCAGGGGGGGAGACCCAGTACTTC. This sequence encodes CASSLNPGGETQYF. The J gene is TRBJ2-5, the V gene TRBV5-5; TRBD1 might be the D (7 bases). CDR1 is SGHKS and CDR2 is YYEKEE in the germline V gene (reference sequence). Deletions cut 2 bases from V and 5 bases from J, with 13 bases between. The CDR3 is made up of 14 amino acids. The entire variable domain, with the rest obtained from reference TRBV5-5 and TRBJ2-5, is as follows: DAGVTQSPTHLIKTRGQQVTLRCSPISGHKSVSWYQQVLGQGPQFIFQYYEKEERGRGNFPDRFSARQFPNYSSELNVNALLLGDSALYLCASSLNPGGETQYFGPGTRLLVL.

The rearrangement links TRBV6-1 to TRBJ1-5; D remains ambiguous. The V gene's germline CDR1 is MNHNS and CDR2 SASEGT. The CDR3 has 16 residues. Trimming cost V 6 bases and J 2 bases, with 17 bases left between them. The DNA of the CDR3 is TGTGCCAGCAGGGGCCCGACTCGGGGAGGCAATCAGCCCCAGCATTTT. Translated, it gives CASRGPTRGGNQPQHF.

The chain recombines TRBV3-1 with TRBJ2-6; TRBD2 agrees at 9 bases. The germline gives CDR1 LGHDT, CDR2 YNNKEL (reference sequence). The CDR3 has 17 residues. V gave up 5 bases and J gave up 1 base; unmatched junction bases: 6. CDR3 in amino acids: CASSILAGESGANVLTF. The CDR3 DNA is TGTGCCAGCAGCATCTTAGCGGGGGAATCTGGGGCCAACGTCCTGACTTTC. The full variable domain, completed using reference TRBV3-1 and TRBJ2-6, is DTAVSQTPKYLVTQMGNDKSIKCEQNLGHDTMYWYKQDSKKFLKIMFSYNNKELIINETVPNRFSPKSPDKAHLNLHINSLELGDSAVYFCASSILAGESGANVLTFGAGSRLTVL.

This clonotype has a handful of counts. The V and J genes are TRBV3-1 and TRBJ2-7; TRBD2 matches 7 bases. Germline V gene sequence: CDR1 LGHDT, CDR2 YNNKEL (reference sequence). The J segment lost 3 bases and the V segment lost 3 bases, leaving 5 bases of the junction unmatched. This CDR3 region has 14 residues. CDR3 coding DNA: TGTGCCAGCAGCCAGACGTCGGGGGGCTACGAGCAGTACTTC. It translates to CASSQTSGGYEQYF.

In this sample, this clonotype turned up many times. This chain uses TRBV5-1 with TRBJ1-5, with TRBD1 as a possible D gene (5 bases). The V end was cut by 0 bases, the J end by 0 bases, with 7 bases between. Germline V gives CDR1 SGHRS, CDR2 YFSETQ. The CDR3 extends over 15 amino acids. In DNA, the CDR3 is TGCGCCAGCAGCTTGGCAGGGAATAGCAATCAGCCCCAGCATTTT. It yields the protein CASSLAGNSNQPQHF.

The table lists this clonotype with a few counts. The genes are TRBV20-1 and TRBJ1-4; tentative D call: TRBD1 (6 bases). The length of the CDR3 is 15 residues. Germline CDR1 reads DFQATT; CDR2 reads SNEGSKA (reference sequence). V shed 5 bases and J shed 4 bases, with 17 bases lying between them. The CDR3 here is CSAVSGARGNEKLFF. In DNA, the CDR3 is TGCAGTGCTGTATCGGGGGCGCGGGGTAATGAAAAACTGTTTTTT.

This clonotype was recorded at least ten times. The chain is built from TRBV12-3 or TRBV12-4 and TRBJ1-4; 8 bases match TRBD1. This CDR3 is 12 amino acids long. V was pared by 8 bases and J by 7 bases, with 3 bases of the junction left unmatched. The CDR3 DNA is TGTGCCAGCGGAGACAGGGGTGAAAAACTGTTTTTT. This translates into CASGDRGEKLFF.

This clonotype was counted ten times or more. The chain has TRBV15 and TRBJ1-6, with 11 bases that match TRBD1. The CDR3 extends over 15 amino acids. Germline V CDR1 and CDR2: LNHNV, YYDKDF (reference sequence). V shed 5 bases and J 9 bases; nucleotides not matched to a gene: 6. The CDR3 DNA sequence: TGTGCCACCAGCTCCAGGACAGGGGGCCTTTCACCCCTCCACTTT. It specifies CATSSRTGGLSPLHF.

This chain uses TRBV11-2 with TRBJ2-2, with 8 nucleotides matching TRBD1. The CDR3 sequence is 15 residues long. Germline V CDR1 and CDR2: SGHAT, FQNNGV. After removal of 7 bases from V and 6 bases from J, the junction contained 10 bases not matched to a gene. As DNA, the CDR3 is TGTGCCAGCAACAAGGACAGGGTCCTAGCCGGGGAGCTGTTTTTT. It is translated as CASNKDRVLAGELFF.

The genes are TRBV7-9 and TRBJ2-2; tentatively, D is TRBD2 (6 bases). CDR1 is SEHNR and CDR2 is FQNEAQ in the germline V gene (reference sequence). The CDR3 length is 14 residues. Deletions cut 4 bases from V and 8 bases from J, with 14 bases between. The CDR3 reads CASSWASVTGELFF. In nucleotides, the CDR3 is TGTGCCAGCAGCTGGGCTAGCGTCACTGGGGAGCTGTTTTTT.

The CDR3 bases are TGTGCCAGCTCACCACAGGGGGACGGCACTGAAGCTTTCTTT. It translates to CASSPQGDGTEAFF. The rearrangement links TRBV18 to TRBJ1-1; possibly TRBD1 for D (6 bases). Germline-derived CDR1 and CDR2 are KGHSH and LQKENI. The CDR3 runs 14 residues. Trimming took 1 base from V and 4 from J, leaving 10 bases between them.

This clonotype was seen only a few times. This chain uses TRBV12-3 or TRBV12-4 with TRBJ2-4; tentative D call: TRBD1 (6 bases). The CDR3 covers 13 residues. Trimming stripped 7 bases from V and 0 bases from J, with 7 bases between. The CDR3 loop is CASTTGAKNIQYF. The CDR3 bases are TGTGCCAGCACGACAGGAGCCAAAAACATTCAGTACTTC.